One sample yielded the 31 T cell receptor beta chains listed below, sequenced in a study of CD8+CD57+ T cells in acquired aplastic anemia. Profiling that covered TCR beta VDJ and CDR3 relied on genomic DNA as its template. TCRdb called the reads again in MiXCR, with one record for every CDR3 protein. The sample carries some 200,000 distinct CDR3 sequences, approximately 48% recorded once. Whoever was chosen for sequencing had shown CD8+CD57+ cell expansion by flow cytometry. The sequenced sample consisted of sorted CD4+, CD8+, or CD8+CD57+ T cells (not recorded which) from PBMCs. These receptors originate from a human donor with aplastic anemia.

The chain combines TRBV12-3 or TRBV12-4 with TRBJ1-4; tentative D call: TRBD1 (5 bases). The CDR3 contains 14 residues. V lost 3 bases and J 6 bases, leaving 11 bases between the germline ends. The CDR3: CASSLGSGDEKLFF. CDR3 nucleotides: TGTGCCAGCAGTTTGGGATCGGGGGATGAAAAACTGTTTTTT.

Only one count was recorded for this clonotype. The V gene is TRBV6-1, the J gene TRBJ2-7; D is possibly TRBD2 (5 bases). This CDR3 has 12 residues. V was trimmed by 5 bases and J by 6 bases, leaving 11 bases between them. Germline CDR1 MNHNS, CDR2 SASEGT. The DNA of the CDR3 is TGTGCCAGCAGTACCGTGGAGGCCGAGCAGTACTTC. Protein product: CASSTVEAEQYF.

The chain couples TRBV10-3 to TRBJ1-2; D may be TRBD1 (5 bases). Trimming left V 9 bases short and J 8 bases short, with 16 bases between. From germline, CDR1 is ENHRY and CDR2 SYGVKD. There are 12 residues in the CDR3. The CDR3 loop reads CAMRLKPGGYTF. The DNA for the CDR3 is TGTGCCATGCGCCTTAAACCAGGGGGCTACACCTTC.

There are a few counts of this clonotype. This CDR3 is CATSDTPGKRGIEQYF. The CDR3 DNA follows: TGTGCCACCAGTGACACACCGGGAAAAAGGGGGATCGAGCAGTACTTC. This chain connects TRBV24-1 to TRBJ2-7, with a tentative D call TRBD1 (6 bases). V dropped 4 bases and J dropped 6 bases, with 21 bases sitting between them. There are 16 residues in the CDR3. CDR1 is KGHDR, CDR2 SFDVKD, per germline.

In its sample, this clonotype was seen a few times. The chain recombines TRBV29-1 with TRBJ2-6; 8 nucleotides agree with TRBD2. The V segment lost 5 bases and the J segment 0 bases; nucleotides outside the gene matches: 6. The germline CDR1 and CDR2 sequences are SQVTM and ANQGSEA. This CDR3 spans 16 amino acids. This CDR3 is CSVLAGLFSGANVLTF. The CDR3 nucleotides read TGCAGCGTTTTAGCGGGGCTATTCTCTGGGGCCAACGTCCTGACTTTC.

This clonotype was picked up a small number of times. This sequence joins TRBV7-3 and TRBJ2-1, with unresolved D. The CDR3 contains 13 residues. Germline V gene sequence: CDR1 SGHTA, CDR2 FQGTGA. V was clipped by 3 bases and J by 5 bases, with 8 bases between them. The CDR3 loop is CASSLDEDNEQFF. DNA of the CDR3: TGTGCCAGCAGCTTGGACGAGGACAATGAGCAGTTCTTC.

On this clonotype: A junction boundary mismatches the germline segment, possibly from a read error. The chain recombines TRBV18 with TRBJ2-2; no reliable D call. The CDR3 loop spans 12 amino acids. CDR1 KGHSH and CDR2 LQKENI come from the germline V gene. CDR3 region: CDSSPPYGELFF. CDR3 in DNA: TGTGACAGCTCACCACCGTACGGGGAGCTGTTTTTT.

Comment on this clonotype: With a much larger clone just one base away, this may be a read error. The CDR3 DNA is TGCGCCAGCAGTTGGGGGACAGTTATGAACACTGGAGCTTTCTTT. Encoded protein: CASSWGTVMNTGAFF. This chain connects TRBV5-1 to TRBJ1-1; 7 nucleotides align to TRBD1. The CDR3 has 15 amino acids. CDR1 is SGHRS, CDR2 YFSETQ, per germline. Drawing the rest from reference TRBV5-1 and TRBJ1-1, the complete variable domain is KAGVTQTPRYLIKTRGQQVTLSCSPISGHRSVSWYQQTPGQGLQFLFEYFSETQRNKGNFPGRFSGRQFSNSRSEMNVSTLELGDSALYLCASSWGTVMNTGAFFGQGTRLTVV.

The rearrangement uses TRBV15 and TRBJ2-7; 9 nucleotides agree with TRBD2. Germline V CDR1 and CDR2: LNHNV, YYDKDF (reference sequence). The ends lost 0 bases at V and 3 bases at J; junction bases unmatched: 9. The CDR3 sequence is 17 residues long. The CDR3 here is CATSRDFSGRVGYEQYF. CDR3 DNA sequence: TGTGCCACCAGCAGAGATTTTAGCGGGAGAGTGGGCTACGAGCAGTACTTC.

Only a few counts were recorded for this clonotype. The genes are TRBV10-1 and TRBJ2-5, with a possible D match to TRBD2 (5 bases). The CDR3 extends over 13 amino acids. V lost 5 bases to trimming and J lost 7 bases, with 14 bases between them. CDR1 is WNHNN and CDR2 is SYGVQD in the germline V gene (reference sequence). The CDR3: CASSSTIKGTQYF. In DNA form, the CDR3 reads TGCGCCAGCAGTTCGACTATCAAAGGGACCCAGTACTTC.

V usage is TRBV28 and J usage is TRBJ2-5, with 11 positions matching TRBD2. The CDR3 contains 17 residues. V was pared by 2 bases and J by 5 bases, with 10 bases of the junction left unmatched. Germline CDR1 is MDHEN and CDR2 is SYDVKM. CDR3 amino acids: CASSLVATSGKWETQYF. Written as DNA, the CDR3 is TGTGCCAGCAGTTTAGTCGCGACTAGCGGGAAATGGGAGACCCAGTACTTC.

This clonotype was observed many times. The V and J genes are TRBV9 and TRBJ2-1; tentative D call: TRBD1 (5 bases). Germline CDR1 is SGDLS and CDR2 is YYNGEE. V lost 0 bases to trimming and J lost 1 base, with 8 bases between them. CDR3 length equals 15 residues. CDR3 nucleotide sequence: TGTGCCAGCAGCGTAGATCCAGGGTCCTACAATGAGCAGTTCTTC. Translation gives CASSVDPGSYNEQFF.

This clonotype appeared a few times. Written as DNA, the CDR3 is TGTGCCACCAGCAGACCAGGACAGGGAGGAACTGAAGCTTTCTTT. Translated: CATSRPGQGGTEAFF. The chain has TRBV15 and TRBJ1-1; 8 nucleotides align to TRBD1. Per the germline V gene, CDR1 is LNHNV and CDR2 is YYDKDF (reference sequence). The CDR3 extends over 15 amino acids. V shed 2 bases and J 5 bases; nucleotides not matched to a gene: 7.

This clonotype was seen a single time. V gene TRBV4-1 combines with J gene TRBJ2-1, with 7 bases identical to TRBD2. This CDR3 is built from 17 residues. In germline, CDR1 is MGHRA, CDR2 YSYEKL. The V segment lost 4 bases and the J segment 6 bases; nucleotides outside the gene matches: 15. In DNA, the CDR3 is TGCGCCAGCAGCCCGTGGTCGATCGGGACTATCGGCAATGAGCAGTTCTTC. Translation: CASSPWSIGTIGNEQFF.

This rearrangement joins TRBV5-5 to TRBJ1-2, with D hard to call. V lost 3 bases and J lost 2, with 8 bases in between. Germline loops: CDR1 SGHKS, CDR2 YYEKEE (reference sequence). This CDR3 has 13 amino acids. As DNA, the CDR3 is TGTGCCAGCAGCTACAAGGCAAACTATGGCTACACCTTC. Translating it yields CASSYKANYGYTF.

This clonotype was observed a single time. A much larger clonotype is one base distant, so this may be a read error. The chain joins TRBV12-3 or TRBV12-4 to TRBJ2-1; D perhaps matches TRBD2 (5 bases). Deletions cut 8 bases from V and 7 bases from J, with 21 bases between. CDR3 length: 15 residues. The CDR3 spells CASLVGGVTGNEQFF. The DNA of the CDR3 is TGTGCCAGCCTGGTAGGCGGAGTAACGGGGAATGAGCAGTTCTTC.

V and J are TRBV14 and TRBJ1-6; the match to TRBD1 covers 10 bases. Germline CDR1 and CDR2: SGHDN and FVKESK. V was clipped by 1 base and J by 6 bases; unmatched bases: 3. The CDR3 has 16 amino acids. CDR3 loop: CASSQGTGGLNSPLHF. CDR3 nucleotides: TGTGCCAGCAGCCAAGGGACAGGGGGACTTAATTCACCCCTCCACTTT.

This clonotype was seen a few times. The chain couples TRBV7-2 to TRBJ2-3; D remains unclear. Germline V gives CDR1 SGHTA, CDR2 FQGNSA. The ends were cut back, 1 base at V and 9 bases at J, with 8 bases in the middle. CDR3 length: 12 amino acids. The CDR3, as DNA: TGTGCCAGCAGCTTAGAATTCTCCACGCAGTATTTT. This sequence encodes CASSLEFSTQYF.

This clonotype was counted ten times or more. The rearrangement joins TRBV5-1 to TRBJ2-7; either TRBD1 or TRBD2 may fit D (5 bases each). Trimming stripped 2 bases from V and 7 bases from J, with 16 bases between. This CDR3 has 14 amino acids. Germline V CDR1 and CDR2: SGHRS, YFSETQ. The CDR3 nucleotides are TGCGCCAGCAGCTTACGGGACCCCATTAGGGAGCAGTACTTC. Its protein is CASSLRDPIREQYF.

The V call is TRBV2, the J call TRBJ2-7; the D gene could be TRBD1 or TRBD2 (5 bases each). Germline V gene sequence: CDR1 SNHLY, CDR2 FYNNEI. V lost 5 bases and J 0 bases, leaving 11 bases between the germline ends. CDR3 size: 14 residues. CDR3 in amino acids: CASSRDLVSYEQYF. CDR3 sequence (DNA): TGTGCCAGCAGTAGGGACCTCGTCTCCTACGAGCAGTACTTC.

As for this clonotype: The final CDR3 position lacks the conserved phenylalanine or tryptophan, pointing to a likely read error. Because the CDR3's place on the DNA is in doubt, the DNA is left out and the CDR3 is given as listed by TCRdb. The V gene is TRBV11-2, the J gene TRBJ1-6. The CDR3 region is 9 residues in length, termini included. Germline assignment: CDR1 SGHAT and CDR2 FQNNGV. The CDR3 spells CASSETILA.

The chain couples TRBV11-2 to TRBJ2-1, with TRBD1 matching 11 bases. The CDR3 is 15 amino acids. J was trimmed by 9 bases and V by 6 bases; bases with no gene match: 10. Germline CDR1 reads SGHAT; CDR2 reads FQNNGV. CDR3 bases: TGTGCCAGCAGAGATGACCAGGACAGGGGGCCTGAGCAGTTCTTC. Its protein product is CASRDDQDRGPEQFF.

Turning to this clonotype: The junction departs from the called germline gene at one end, perhaps through a read error. V is TRBV15 and J is TRBJ2-7, with unresolved D. In germline, CDR1 is LNHNV, CDR2 YYDKDF (reference sequence). The CDR3 totals 12 residues. CDR3: CATSRADGERYF. CDR3 DNA sequence: TGTGCCACCAGCAGAGCGGACGGCGAGCGGTACTTC.

This clonotype was seen just once. The chain carries TRBV7-8 and TRBJ1-3; D perhaps matches TRBD1 (5 bases). This CDR3 comprises 16 residues. Germline V lookup: CDR1 SGHVS, CDR2 FQNEAQ. Trimming stripped 2 bases from V and 4 bases from J, with 15 bases between. The CDR3 region has the DNA TGTGCCAGCAGCTTAAACCTGCAGGGAGGAGGAAACACCATATATTTT. It is translated as CASSLNLQGGGNTIYF.

This chain connects TRBV9 to TRBJ1-6, with D possibly TRBD1 on 5 matching bases. V lost 0 bases and J 9 bases, leaving 10 bases between the germline ends. The CDR3 consists of 14 residues. Germline V gives CDR1 SGDLS, CDR2 YYNGEE. CDR3 protein: CASSVAGGASPLHF. The CDR3 region has the DNA TGTGCCAGCAGCGTAGCCGGGGGTGCTTCACCCCTCCACTTT. Complete variable domain (other parts from reference TRBV9 and TRBJ1-6): DSGVTQTPKHLITATGQRVTLRCSPRSGDLSVYWYQQSLDQGLQFLIQYYNGEERAKGNILERFSAQQFPDLHSELNLSSLELGDSALYFCASSVAGGASPLHFGNGTRLTVT.

The chain recombines TRBV10-3 with TRBJ2-3, with D possibly being TRBD2 (6 bases). Trimming left V 3 bases short and J 6 bases short, with 10 bases between. Germline CDR1 reads ENHRY; CDR2 reads SYGVKD. The CDR3 sequence is 13 residues long. The DNA for the CDR3 is TGTGCCATCAGTGACGGCGGGGTTGATACGCAGTATTTT. As protein: CAISDGGVDTQYF.

The chain has TRBV4-3 and TRBJ1-6; 7 nucleotides agree with TRBD1. The germline CDR1 and CDR2 sequences are LGHNA and YSLEER. CDR3 size: 16 residues. V trimming: 0 bases; J trimming: 6 bases; junction bases outside the gene matches: 5. Here the CDR3 reads CASSQDWAGGNSPLHF. DNA for the CDR3: TGCGCCAGCAGCCAAGATTGGGCAGGGGGTAATTCACCCCTCCACTTT.

This clonotype was picked up a small number of times. This chain joins TRBV18 and TRBJ2-7; 9 bases are a match to TRBD1. V trimming: 6 bases; J trimming: 7 bases; junction bases outside the gene matches: 13. This CDR3 spans 15 amino acids. The V gene's germline CDR1 is KGHSH and CDR2 LQKENI. CDR3 sequence (DNA): TGTGCCAGCTCCCTCCAGCGGACAGGGGCAGGGGAGCAGTACTTC. It specifies CASSLQRTGAGEQYF.

CDR3 sequence: CASSIASGSTNEQYF. The CDR3 nucleotides read TGTGCCAGTAGTATAGCTAGCGGGAGTACAAACGAGCAGTACTTC. The V call is TRBV19, the J call TRBJ2-7; 10 nucleotides align to TRBD2. The CDR3 covers 15 residues. Germline V gene data show CDR1 as LNHDA and CDR2 as SQIVND (reference sequence). Trimming took 1 base from V and 5 from J; bases not matched to a gene: 5.

The chain recombines TRBV5-1 with TRBJ1-6; D is possibly TRBD1 (6 bases). The CDR3 extends over 13 amino acids. V lost 4 bases, J lost 11 bases, and 13 bases lay in between. CDR1 is SGHRS and CDR2 is YFSETQ in the germline V gene. The CDR3, as DNA: TGCGCCAGCAGCGGTACAGGGATCCCACCCCTCCACTTT. Its protein product is CASSGTGIPPLHF.

As DNA, the CDR3 is TGTGCCACCAGTGATCCCGGGACAGGGTCTGGAAATGAGCAGTTCTTC. Encoded protein: CATSDPGTGSGNEQFF. The chain carries TRBV24-1 and TRBJ2-1; 9 bases agree with TRBD1. After removal of 3 bases from V and 7 bases from J, the junction contained 9 bases not matched to a gene. The CDR3 extends over 16 amino acids. Germline values: CDR1 KGHDR, CDR2 SFDVKD.